This T cell receptor (beta chain) comes out of a study of blood T cell repertoires in COVID-19. The overall study: COVID-19 samples from acute and convalescent phases originated in the United States, Italy and Spain. Sample material is recorded as cDNA or gDNA derived from T cells, B-cell-depleted T cells, or PBMCs.

Trimming took 5 bases from V and 4 from J, leaving 9 bases between them. From germline, CDR1 is MNHEY and CDR2 SVGEGT. This CDR3 spans 13 amino acids. Measured with immunoSEQ multiplex PCR; TCRdb has only the in-frame clones, and not every one. The sample yields 250,000 or so clones, 83% seen once. Exposed volunteers were people who met a COVID-19 case within 2 weeks before study entry. This TCR derives from a woman aged 40 to 50 who had been exposed to COVID-19. Material for sequencing was PBMCs or T cells enriched from blood (not recorded which). J is TRBJ2-1 and V is TRBV6-2 or TRBV6-3; tentatively, D is TRBD1 (5 bases). As DNA, the CDR3 is TGTGCCAGCAGTCCAAGACAGTACAATGAGCAGTTCTTC. Its protein product is CASSPRQYNEQFF.